Presented here are 20 T cell receptor beta chains from one specimen sequenced in a study of shared clonotypes between healthy human individuals (dated by TCRdb to about 2020). Preparation of the library involved the immunoSEQ multiplex PCR assay. TCRdb provides this immuneACCESS table in a form limited to in-frame rearrangements. Some clones are lacking; in checked studies, under half of them reflect an unresolved V gene, and why the rest are absent is not known. The sample table lists fewer than 3 million clones, 85% to 95% of them with a count of one. The top ten clones comprise 0.37% of the sample. The sample taken for sequencing was naive CD4+ T cells from PBMCs. The cell subset or site label for this specimen denotes: CD45RA+ positively selected. Receptor source: a man aged 18 to 29 in good health. Some clones in this sample may be carry-over from other donors' samples.

The chain links TRBV28 to TRBJ1-5, with D uncertain. The CDR3 has 12 amino acids. V gave up 6 bases and J gave up 5 bases, with 8 bases separating them. The germline V gene encodes CDR1 MDHEN and CDR2 SYDVKM. CDR3 nucleotides: TGTGCCAGCAGAGTAGTGCATCAGCCCCAGCATTTT. Its protein is CASRVVHQPQHF.

The CDR3 bases are TGCGCCAGCAGGACTAGCGTTAATTCCTACAATGAGCAGTTCTTC. Protein sequence: CASRTSVNSYNEQFF. This chain joins TRBV5-1 and TRBJ2-1, with 8 bases identical to TRBD2. J was trimmed by 1 base and V by 5 bases; bases with no gene match: 5. The CDR3 runs 15 residues. Germline V gene data show CDR1 as SGHRS and CDR2 as YFSETQ.

This clone occurred once. The chain carries TRBV30 and TRBJ2-3; 8 nucleotides match TRBD1. V was clipped by 6 bases and J by 8 bases; unmatched bases: 13. This CDR3 is built from 14 residues. Germline CDR1 GTSNPN, CDR2 SVGIG (reference sequence). The CDR3: CACTGGGFGGTQYF. The CDR3 DNA sequence: TGTGCCTGTACAGGGGGTGGCTTTGGGGGTACGCAGTATTTT.

The chain recombines TRBV7-3 with TRBJ2-2; D unresolved. The V gene's germline CDR1 is SGHTA and CDR2 FQGTGA. V lost 1 base, J lost 0 bases, and 6 bases lay in between. The CDR3 extends over 15 amino acids. The CDR3 DNA sequence: TGTGCCAGCAGCTTAATCGCCCCGAACACCGGGGAGCTGTTTTTT. This gives the protein CASSLIAPNTGELFF. The variable domain in full, with the rest retrieved from reference TRBV7-3 and TRBJ2-2, is GAGVSQTPSNKVTEKGKYVELRCDPISGHTALYWYRQSLGQGPEFLIYFQGTGAADDSGLPNDRFFAVRPEGSVSTLKIQRTERGDSAVYLCASSLIAPNTGELFFGEGSRLTVL.

V usage is TRBV18 and J usage is TRBJ2-2, with D perhaps TRBD1 (5 bases). V lost 5 bases to trimming and J lost 2 bases, with 15 bases between them. In germline, CDR1 is KGHSH, CDR2 LQKENI. CDR3 length: 16 residues. For the CDR3, the DNA is TGTGCCAGCTCAGGGGCATTAGCCGCAAACACCGGGGAGCTGTTTTTT. This encodes CASSGALAANTGELFF.

CDR3 sequence (DNA): TGTGCCAGCAGTGTCGTCGTCCTAGGTCAGCCCCAGCATTTT. Translated, it gives CASSVVVLGQPQHF. The chain recombines TRBV2 with TRBJ1-5; D not certain. Looked up from germline, CDR1 is SNHLY and CDR2 is FYNNEI. CDR3 length: 14 residues. V was trimmed by 4 bases and J by 6 bases, leaving 13 bases between them.

The chain employs TRBV28 and TRBJ1-1; TRBD1 aligns across 7 bases. V shed 6 bases, J shed 3 bases, and the junction held 7 bases outside the gene matches. Germline lookup yields CDR1 MDHEN and CDR2 SYDVKM. The CDR3 loop spans 14 amino acids. The CDR3 DNA follows: TGTGCCAGCAGATTCCCGGGACAGCACACTGAAGCTTTCTTT. This sequence encodes CASRFPGQHTEAFF.

The chain employs TRBV7-2 and TRBJ2-3; 8 bases line up with TRBD1. Germline CDR1 reads SGHTA; CDR2 reads FQGNSA. V gave up 5 bases and J gave up 1 base; unmatched junction bases: 8. This CDR3 region has 16 residues. Here the CDR3 DNA reads TGTGCCAGCAGCCTAGGACAGGGTAGGGGCACAGATACGCAGTATTTT. Translation gives CASSLGQGRGTDTQYF.

The table lists this clone with a count of one. V and J are TRBV15 and TRBJ2-5; TRBD2 matches 7 bases. There are 15 residues in the CDR3. With V trimmed by 7 bases and J by 7 bases, 15 bases remained unmatched. CDR1 LNHNV and CDR2 YYDKDF come from the germline V gene (reference sequence). For the CDR3, the DNA is TGTGCCACCACCGCTCTGGAGGGAGGGGTCCGGACCCAGTACTTC. It translates to CATTALEGGVRTQYF.

This clone turned up a few times. The gene calls are TRBV14 and TRBJ1-1, with D unresolved. The V and J ends lost 4 bases and 0 bases respectively, with 12 bases between them. This CDR3 is built from 15 residues. The germline gives CDR1 SGHDN, CDR2 FVKESK. This CDR3 reads CASSPPQRMNTEAFF. DNA of the CDR3: TGTGCCAGCAGCCCCCCACAACGCATGAACACTGAAGCTTTCTTT.

CDR3 in amino acids: CASGAGPETQYF. CDR3 DNA: TGTGCCAGCGGCGCCGGGCCGGAGACCCAGTACTTC. The V and J genes are TRBV7-9 and TRBJ2-5; D remains unclear. Germline CDR1 is SEHNR and CDR2 is FQNEAQ (reference sequence). The CDR3 covers 12 residues. V was pared by 8 bases and J by 5 bases, with 12 bases between.

This chain links TRBV10-3 with TRBJ2-5; tentative D call: TRBD1 (6 bases). Germline lookup yields CDR1 ENHRY and CDR2 SYGVKD. The V and J ends lost 3 bases and 0 bases respectively, with 11 bases between them. The CDR3 consists of 15 residues. In DNA, the CDR3 is TGTGCCATCAGTGACCCCGGACAGAACCAAGAGACCCAGTACTTC. As protein: CAISDPGQNQETQYF.

This sequence joins TRBV28 and TRBJ1-2; TRBD1 agrees at 11 bases. V gave up 4 bases and J gave up 5 bases; unmatched junction bases: 12. The CDR3 contains 17 residues. CDR1 is MDHEN and CDR2 is SYDVKM in the germline V gene. In nucleotides, the CDR3 is TGTGCCAGCAGTTCCTTCGGACAGGGGGCGCGAGGATATGGCTACACCTTC. Protein sequence: CASSSFGQGARGYGYTF.

This chain links TRBV27 with TRBJ2-5; TRBD2 is a possible D gene (6 bases). CDR3 length: 13 residues. Germline V gene data show CDR1 as MNHEY and CDR2 as SMNVEV (reference sequence). V was shortened by 6 bases and J by 2 bases, with 10 bases between the two germline ends. The DNA for the CDR3 is TGTGCCAGCAGACGGACTAAGCAAGAGACCCAGTACTTC. Translation gives CASRRTKQETQYF.

The rearrangement links TRBV11-2 to TRBJ1-2; a weak D match, TRBD1 (6 bases). Trimming left V 1 base short and J 4 bases short, with 22 bases between. This CDR3 contains 18 residues. In germline, CDR1 is SGHAT, CDR2 FQNNGV. The DNA of the CDR3 is TGTGCCAGCAGCTTAGGGGGGCGTGATGAGCGAGGCGGCTATGGCTACACCTTC. Protein sequence: CASSLGGRDERGGYGYTF.

J is TRBJ1-1 and V is TRBV27, with a possible D match to TRBD1 (6 bases). Germline-derived CDR1 and CDR2 are MNHEY and SMNVEV (reference sequence). CDR3 length: 15 amino acids. V gave up 5 bases and J gave up 3 bases, with 16 bases separating them. The CDR3 is CASSPRQVIDTEAFF. Here the CDR3 DNA reads TGTGCCAGCAGTCCGCGACAGGTTATCGACACTGAAGCTTTCTTT.

About this clone itself: Other DNA sequences in the sample encode the same CDR3. The rearrangement joins TRBV7-9 to TRBJ1-4; no firm D call. The germline V gene encodes CDR1 SEHNR and CDR2 FQNEAQ (reference sequence). The CDR3 extends over 13 amino acids. V was clipped by 3 bases and J by 3 bases, with 5 bases between them. CDR3 loop: CASSFSPNEKLFF. Here the CDR3 DNA reads TGTGCCAGCAGCTTTTCCCCTAATGAAAAACTGTTTTTT. Combining the CDR3 with reference TRBV7-9 and TRBJ1-4 gives the whole variable domain DTGVSQNPRHKITKRGQNVTFRCDPISEHNRLYWYRQTLGQGPEFLTYFQNEAQLEKSRLLSDRFSAERPKGSFSTLEIQRTEQGDSAMYLCASSFSPNEKLFFGSGTQLSVL.

The J gene is TRBJ2-1, the V gene TRBV4-3, with D tentatively TRBD2 (6 bases). Trimming took off 0 bases at V and 6 bases at J, with 15 bases between the two ends. The length of the CDR3 is 16 residues. Germline V gene sequence: CDR1 LGHNA, CDR2 YSLEER. The CDR3 reads CASSQERGLRGNEQFF. CDR3 in DNA: TGCGCCAGCAGCCAAGAGCGGGGCCTAAGGGGCAATGAGCAGTTCTTC.

The chain is built from TRBV5-4 and TRBJ2-2, with 10 bases aligning to TRBD2. With 0 bases clipped from V and 7 bases from J, the junction kept 9 bases outside the gene matches. Per the germline V gene, CDR1 is SGHNT and CDR2 is YYREEE (reference sequence). The CDR3 covers 17 residues. The CDR3 is CASSLALAGVFGGELFF. As DNA, the CDR3 is TGTGCCAGCAGCTTGGCTCTAGCGGGAGTCTTTGGCGGGGAGCTGTTTTTT.

The chain recombines TRBV5-6 with TRBJ2-6; 8 bases line up with TRBD1. CDR1 SGHDT and CDR2 YYEEEE come from the germline V gene. J lost 2 bases, V lost 4 bases, and 2 bases had no gene match. The CDR3 extends over 15 amino acids. The CDR3 DNA follows: TGTGCCAGCAGCAAGGACAGGGCTGGGGCCAACGTCCTGACTTTC. Translated, it gives CASSKDRAGANVLTF. Variable domain in full (rest from reference TRBV5-6 and TRBJ2-6): DAGVTQSPTHLIKTRGQQVTLRCSPKSGHDTVSWYQQALGQGPQFIFQYYEEEERQRGNFPDRFSGHQFPNYSSELNVNALLLGDSALYLCASSKDRAGANVLTFGAGSRLTVL.